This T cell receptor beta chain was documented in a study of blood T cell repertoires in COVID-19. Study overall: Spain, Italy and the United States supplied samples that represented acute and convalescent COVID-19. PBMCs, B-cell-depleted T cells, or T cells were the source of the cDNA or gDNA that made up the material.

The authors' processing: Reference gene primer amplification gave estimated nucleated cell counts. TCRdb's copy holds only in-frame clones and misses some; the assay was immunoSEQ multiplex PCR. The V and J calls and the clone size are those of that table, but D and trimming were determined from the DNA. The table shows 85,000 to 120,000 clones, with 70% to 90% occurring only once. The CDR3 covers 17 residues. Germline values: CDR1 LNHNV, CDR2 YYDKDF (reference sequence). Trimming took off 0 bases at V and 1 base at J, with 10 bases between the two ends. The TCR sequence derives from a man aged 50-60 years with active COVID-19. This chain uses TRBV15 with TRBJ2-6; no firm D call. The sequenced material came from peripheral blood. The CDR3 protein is CATSRDLGRSGANVLTF. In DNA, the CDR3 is TGTGCCACCAGCAGAGATCTGGGCCGTTCTGGGGCCAACGTCCTGACTTTC.